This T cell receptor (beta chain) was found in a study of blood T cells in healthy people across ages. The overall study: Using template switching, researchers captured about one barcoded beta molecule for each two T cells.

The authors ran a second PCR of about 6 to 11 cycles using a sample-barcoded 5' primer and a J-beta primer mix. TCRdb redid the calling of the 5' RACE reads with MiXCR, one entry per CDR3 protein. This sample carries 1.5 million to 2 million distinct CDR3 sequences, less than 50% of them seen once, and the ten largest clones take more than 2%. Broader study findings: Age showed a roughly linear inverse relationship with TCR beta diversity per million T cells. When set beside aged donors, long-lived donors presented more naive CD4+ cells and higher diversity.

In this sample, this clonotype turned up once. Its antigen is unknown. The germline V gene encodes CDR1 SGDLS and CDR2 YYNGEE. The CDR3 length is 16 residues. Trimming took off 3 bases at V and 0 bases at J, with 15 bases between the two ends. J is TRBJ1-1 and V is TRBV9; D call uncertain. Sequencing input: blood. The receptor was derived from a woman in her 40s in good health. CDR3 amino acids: CASSGGMVAMNTEAFF. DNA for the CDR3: TGTGCCAGCAGCGGGGGTATGGTAGCGATGAACACTGAAGCTTTCTTT.